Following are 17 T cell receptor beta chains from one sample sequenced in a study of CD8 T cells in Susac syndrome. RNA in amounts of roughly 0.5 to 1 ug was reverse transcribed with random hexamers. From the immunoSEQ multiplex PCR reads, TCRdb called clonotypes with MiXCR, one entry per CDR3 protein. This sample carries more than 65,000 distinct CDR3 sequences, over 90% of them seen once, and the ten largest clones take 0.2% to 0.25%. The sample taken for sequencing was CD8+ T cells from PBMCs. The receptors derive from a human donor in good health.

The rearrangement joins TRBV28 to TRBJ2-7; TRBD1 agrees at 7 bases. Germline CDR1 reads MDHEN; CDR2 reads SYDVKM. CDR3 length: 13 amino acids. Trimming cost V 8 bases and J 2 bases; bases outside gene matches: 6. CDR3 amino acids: CASHPGQTYEQYF. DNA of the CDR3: TGTGCCAGCCATCCGGGACAGACCTACGAGCAGTACTTC.

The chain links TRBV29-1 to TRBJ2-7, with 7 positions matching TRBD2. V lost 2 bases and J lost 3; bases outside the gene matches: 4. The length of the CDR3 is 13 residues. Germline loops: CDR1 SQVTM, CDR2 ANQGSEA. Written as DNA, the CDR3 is TGCAGCGTTGAATTCGGGGGGAACTACGAGCAGTACTTC. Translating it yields CSVEFGGNYEQYF.

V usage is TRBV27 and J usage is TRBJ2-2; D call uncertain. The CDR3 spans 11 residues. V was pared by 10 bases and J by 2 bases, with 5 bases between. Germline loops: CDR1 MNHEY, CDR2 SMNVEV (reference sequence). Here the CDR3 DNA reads TGTGCCACGGCCAACACCGGGGAGCTGTTTTTT. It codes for CATANTGELFF.

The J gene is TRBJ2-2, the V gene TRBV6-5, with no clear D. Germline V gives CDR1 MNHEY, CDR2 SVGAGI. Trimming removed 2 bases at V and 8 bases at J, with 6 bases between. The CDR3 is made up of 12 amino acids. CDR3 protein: CASSYSWGELFF. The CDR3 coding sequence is TGTGCCAGCAGTTACAGTTGGGGGGAGCTGTTTTTT.

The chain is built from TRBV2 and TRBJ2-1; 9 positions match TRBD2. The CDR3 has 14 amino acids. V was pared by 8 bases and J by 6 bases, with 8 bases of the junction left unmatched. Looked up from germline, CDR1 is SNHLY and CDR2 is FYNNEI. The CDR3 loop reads CASAWRGGFNEQFF. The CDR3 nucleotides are TGTGCCAGCGCGTGGCGGGGGGGCTTCAATGAGCAGTTCTTC.

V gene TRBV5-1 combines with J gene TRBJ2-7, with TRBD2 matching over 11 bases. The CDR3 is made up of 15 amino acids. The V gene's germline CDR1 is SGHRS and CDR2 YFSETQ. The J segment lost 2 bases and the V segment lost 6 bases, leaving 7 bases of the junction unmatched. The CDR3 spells CASTHSGLAAYEQYF. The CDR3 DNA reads TGCGCCAGCACCCACTCGGGACTAGCGGCCTACGAGCAGTACTTC.

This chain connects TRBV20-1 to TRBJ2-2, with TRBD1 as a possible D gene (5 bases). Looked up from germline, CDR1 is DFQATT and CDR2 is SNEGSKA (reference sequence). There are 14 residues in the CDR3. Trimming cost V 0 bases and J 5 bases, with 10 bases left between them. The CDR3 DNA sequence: TGCAGTGCTAGAGATTTGCAGGGAACCGGGGAGCTGTTTTTT. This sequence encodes CSARDLQGTGELFF.

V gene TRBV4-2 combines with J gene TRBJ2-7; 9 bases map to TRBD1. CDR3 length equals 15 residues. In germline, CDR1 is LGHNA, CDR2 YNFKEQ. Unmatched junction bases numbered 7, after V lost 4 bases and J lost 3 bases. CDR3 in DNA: TGTGCCAGCAGCCCTGGGACAGGGAATTTCTACGAGCAGTACGTC. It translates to CASSPGTGNFYEQYV.

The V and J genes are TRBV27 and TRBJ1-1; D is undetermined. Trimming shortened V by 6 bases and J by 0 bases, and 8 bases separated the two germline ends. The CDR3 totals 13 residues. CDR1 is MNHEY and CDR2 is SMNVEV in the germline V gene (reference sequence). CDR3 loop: CASRTKLNTEAFF. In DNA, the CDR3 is TGTGCCAGCAGGACAAAATTGAACACTGAAGCTTTCTTT.

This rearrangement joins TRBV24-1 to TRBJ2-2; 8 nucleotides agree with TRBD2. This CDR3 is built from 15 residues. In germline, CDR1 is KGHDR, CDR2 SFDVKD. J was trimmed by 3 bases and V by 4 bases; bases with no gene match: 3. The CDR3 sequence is CATSDVAGHTGELFF. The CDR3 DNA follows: TGTGCCACCAGTGACGTAGCGGGGCACACCGGGGAGCTGTTTTTT.

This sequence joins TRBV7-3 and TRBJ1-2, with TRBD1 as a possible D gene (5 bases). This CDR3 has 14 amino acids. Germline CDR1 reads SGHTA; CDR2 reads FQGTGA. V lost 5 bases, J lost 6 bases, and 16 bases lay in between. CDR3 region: CASSPSGPRDGYTF. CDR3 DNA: TGTGCCAGCAGCCCATCCGGACCCAGGGATGGCTACACCTTC. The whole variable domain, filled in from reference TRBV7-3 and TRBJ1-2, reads GAGVSQTPSNKVTEKGKYVELRCDPISGHTALYWYRQSLGQGPEFLIYFQGTGAADDSGLPNDRFFAVRPEGSVSTLKIQRTERGDSAVYLCASSPSGPRDGYTFGSGTRLTVV.

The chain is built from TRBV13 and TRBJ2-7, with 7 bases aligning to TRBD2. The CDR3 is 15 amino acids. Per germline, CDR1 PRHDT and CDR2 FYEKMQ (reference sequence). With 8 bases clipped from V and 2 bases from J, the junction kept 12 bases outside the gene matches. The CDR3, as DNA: TGTGCCAGCTCCCCCGCTAGCGGAAGAACCTACGAGCAGTACTTC. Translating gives CASSPASGRTYEQYF.

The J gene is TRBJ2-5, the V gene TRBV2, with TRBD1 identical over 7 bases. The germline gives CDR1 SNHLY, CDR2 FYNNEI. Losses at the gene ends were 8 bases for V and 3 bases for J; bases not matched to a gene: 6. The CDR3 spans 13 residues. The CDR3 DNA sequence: TGTGCCAGCTACGACGACAGGGAAGAGACCCAGTACTTC. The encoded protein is CASYDDREETQYF.

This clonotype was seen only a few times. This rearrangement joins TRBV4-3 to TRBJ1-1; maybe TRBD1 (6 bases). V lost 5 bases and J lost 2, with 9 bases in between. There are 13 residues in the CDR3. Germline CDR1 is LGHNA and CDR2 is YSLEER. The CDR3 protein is CASSSTGNTEAFF. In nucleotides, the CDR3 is TGCGCCAGCAGCTCGACAGGTAACACTGAAGCTTTCTTT.

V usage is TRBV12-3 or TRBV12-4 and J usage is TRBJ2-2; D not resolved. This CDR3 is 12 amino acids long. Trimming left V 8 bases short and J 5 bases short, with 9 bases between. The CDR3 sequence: CASAFGTGELFF. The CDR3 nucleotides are TGTGCCAGCGCGTTCGGAACCGGGGAGCTGTTTTTT.

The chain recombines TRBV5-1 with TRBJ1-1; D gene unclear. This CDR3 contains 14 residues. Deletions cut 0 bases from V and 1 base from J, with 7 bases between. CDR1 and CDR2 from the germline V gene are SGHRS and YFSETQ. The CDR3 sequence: CASSLDLGNTEAFF. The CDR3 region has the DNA TGCGCCAGCAGCTTGGACCTGGGGAACACTGAAGCTTTCTTT.

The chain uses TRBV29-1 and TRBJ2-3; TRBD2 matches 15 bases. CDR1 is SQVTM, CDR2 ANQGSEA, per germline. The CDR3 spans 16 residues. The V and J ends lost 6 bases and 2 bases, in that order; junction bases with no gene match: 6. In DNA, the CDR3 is TGCAGCGTCGATGGGACTAGCGGGGGGTTCACAGATACGCAGTATTTT. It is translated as CSVDGTSGGFTDTQYF.